What follows are 21 T cell receptor beta chains derived from one specimen sequenced in a study of spatial heterogeneity in lung cancer. Each CDR3 protein gets one entry after TCRdb re-called the 5' RACE reads with MiXCR. The table lists approximately 93,000 distinct CDR3 sequences, approximately 19% of them singletons. The time point is: blood at routine non-recurrence follow-up after resection. The sample in question was PBMCs, obtained at follow-up. The receptors here all came from a male donor with early-stage non-small cell lung cancer.

This clonotype was seen repeatedly, ten times or more. The chain joins TRBV6-2 or TRBV6-3 to TRBJ2-2; tentatively, D is TRBD1 (5 bases). Germline CDR1 MNHEY, CDR2 SVGEGT. V was cut by 6 bases and J by 3 bases, with 11 bases left in between. The CDR3 extends over 14 amino acids. The CDR3 loop reads CASSRDRYTGELFF. The CDR3 DNA reads TGTGCCAGCAGCCGTGACAGATACACCGGGGAGCTGTTTTTT.

This rearrangement joins TRBV28 to TRBJ1-5; maybe TRBD1 (5 bases). Germline V gives CDR1 MDHEN, CDR2 SYDVKM. V lost 7 bases and J lost 4, with 11 bases in between. The CDR3 has 13 amino acids. In DNA, the CDR3 is TGTGCCAGCAAGGACACTGGGAATCAGCCCCAGCATTTT. Amino acid sequence: CASKDTGNQPQHF.

The V gene is TRBV20-1, the J gene TRBJ1-5; D is ambiguous. Germline loops: CDR1 DFQATT, CDR2 SNEGSKA (reference sequence). V dropped 6 bases and J dropped 5 bases, with 17 bases sitting between them. The CDR3 has 14 amino acids. This CDR3 is CSASSSPQDQPQHF. Here the CDR3 DNA reads TGCAGTGCCAGTTCAAGCCCCCAAGATCAGCCCCAGCATTTT.

The chain has TRBV11-3 and TRBJ2-1; the match to TRBD2 covers 7 bases. CDR3 length: 15 residues. Germline assignment: CDR1 SGHNT and CDR2 YENEEA. V dropped 0 bases and J dropped 9; count of bases not matched to a gene: 8. CDR3 coding DNA: TGTGCCAGCAGCTTAGATGGCGGGAGAAGGACTGAGCAGTTCTTC. It is translated as CASSLDGGRRTEQFF.

V and J are TRBV20-1 and TRBJ1-2; the D gene is possibly TRBD1 (5 bases). CDR3 length: 14 residues. Germline loops: CDR1 DFQATT, CDR2 SNEGSKA (reference sequence). With 2 bases removed from V and 4 bases from J, the gap between germline ends came to 14 bases. The CDR3 reads CSARRQRGSYGYTF. The CDR3 nucleotides are TGCAGTGCTAGACGACAGCGGGGAAGCTATGGCTACACCTTC.

This clonotype was observed at least ten times. This chain uses TRBV20-1 with TRBJ2-1, with TRBD2 matching 9 bases. The CDR3 is 20 amino acids. V shed 0 bases, J shed 0 bases, and the junction held 15 bases outside the gene matches. Germline values: CDR1 DFQATT, CDR2 SNEGSKA (reference sequence). CDR3 sequence (DNA): TGCAGTGCTAGAGATCACGGTAGCGGGGGCGAACCGAGCTCCTACAATGAGCAGTTCTTC. Its protein is CSARDHGSGGEPSSYNEQFF.

This clonotype was seen a few times. The chain has TRBV2 and TRBJ1-5; D not certain. Germline V gene data show CDR1 as SNHLY and CDR2 as FYNNEI. V lost 4 bases and J 0 bases, leaving 7 bases between the germline ends. This CDR3 has 14 residues. For the CDR3, the DNA is TGTGCCAGCAGTGGGCGGACTAGCAATCAGCCCCAGCATTTT. Protein product: CASSGRTSNQPQHF.

This clonotype was found many times. This rearrangement joins TRBV9 to TRBJ2-1; possibly TRBD1 for D (5 bases). The CDR3 totals 14 residues. Per germline, CDR1 SGDLS and CDR2 YYNGEE. V shed 5 bases and J shed 9 bases, with 18 bases lying between them. As DNA, the CDR3 is TGTGCCAGCAGGTCCCCCCTTAGGGGTGGTGAGCAGTTCTTC. This gives the protein CASRSPLRGGEQFF.

This chain joins TRBV30 and TRBJ1-5; no clear D. CDR3 length: 15 amino acids. Germline V gene data show CDR1 as GTSNPN and CDR2 as SVGIG (reference sequence). The ends were cut back, 8 bases at V and 2 bases at J, with 19 bases in the middle. The CDR3 coding sequence is TGTGCCCAGAACGTCGGGGAATTCGGCAATCAGCCCCAGCATTTT. Amino acid sequence: CAQNVGEFGNQPQHF.

This clonotype was seen a handful of times. The chain combines TRBV5-8 with TRBJ2-3, with 8 bases identical to TRBD1. The CDR3 loop spans 16 amino acids. Germline-derived CDR1 and CDR2 are SGHTS and YDEGEE. V lost 4 bases to trimming and J lost 2 bases; unmatched junction nucleotides: 9. CDR3 region: CASSRIGQGTTDTQYF. The CDR3 DNA is TGTGCCAGCAGCCGAATCGGACAGGGTACCACAGATACGCAGTATTTT.

This clonotype showed up many times. The J gene is TRBJ2-3, the V gene TRBV7-3, with 7 bases identical to TRBD2. The CDR3 contains 13 residues. The V gene's germline CDR1 is SGHTA and CDR2 FQGTGA. The V and J ends lost 4 bases and 6 bases, in that order; junction bases with no gene match: 4. The CDR3 DNA follows: TGTGCCAGCAGCTCTGACGGGAGGGATACGCAGTATTTT. Translated, it gives CASSSDGRDTQYF.

The J gene is TRBJ2-3, the V gene TRBV5-8; D is possibly TRBD2 (5 bases). Per germline, CDR1 SGHTS and CDR2 YDEGEE. V was pared by 1 base and J by 2 bases, with 17 bases between. The CDR3 spans 17 residues. CDR3 in DNA: TGTGCCAGCAGCTTGCCAAAAGACTATATGTTCACAGATACGCAGTATTTT. Translation gives CASSLPKDYMFTDTQYF. Filled out from reference TRBV5-8 and TRBJ2-3, the complete variable domain reads EAGVTQSPTHLIKTRGQQATLRCSPISGHTSVYWYQQALGLGLQFLLWYDEGEERNRGNFPPRFSGRQFPNYSSELNVNALELEDSALYLCASSLPKDYMFTDTQYFGPGTRLTVL.

This chain connects TRBV7-2 to TRBJ1-1, with D possibly TRBD1 on 5 matching bases. Trimming removed 5 bases at V and 1 base at J, with 8 bases between. Germline CDR1 and CDR2: SGHTA and FQGNSA. The CDR3 totals 13 residues. The CDR3 nucleotides are TGTGCCAGCAGCCGCAGGGAGAACACTGAAGCTTTCTTT. Translated, it gives CASSRRENTEAFF.

The rearrangement links TRBV11-2 to TRBJ1-1, with 7 bases that match TRBD1. V shed 6 bases, J shed 0 bases, and the junction held 1 base outside the gene matches. The CDR3 totals 13 residues. CDR1 SGHAT and CDR2 FQNNGV come from the germline V gene. CDR3 DNA: TGTGCCAGCAGGGGACAGATGAACACTGAAGCTTTCTTT. This codes for CASRGQMNTEAFF. The whole variable domain, filled in from reference TRBV11-2 and TRBJ1-1, reads EAGVAQSPRYKIIEKRQSVAFWCNPISGHATLYWYQQILGQGPKLLIQFQNNGVVDDSQLPKDRFSAERLKGVDSTLKIQPAKLEDSAVYLCASRGQMNTEAFFGQGTRLTVV.

The table lists this clonotype with a few counts. The gene calls are TRBV6-2 or TRBV6-3 and TRBJ2-7, with D possibly being TRBD2 (6 bases). Trimming took 0 bases from V and 6 from J, leaving 15 bases between them. Germline V gene data show CDR1 as MNHEY and CDR2 as SVGEGT. The CDR3 length is 15 residues. The CDR3 region has the DNA TGTGCCAGCAGTTACTCGAGAAGCGGGTATTCCGAGCAGTACGTC. Translating it yields CASSYSRSGYSEQYV.

The V call is TRBV20-1, the J call TRBJ1-1; D is uncertain. The CDR3 contains 11 residues. Germline V gives CDR1 DFQATT, CDR2 SNEGSKA (reference sequence). The CDR3 sequence is CRGSTNTEAFF. CDR3 in DNA: TGCAGGGGCTCAACGAACACTGAAGCTTTCTTT.

The sample holds one count of this clonotype. The V and J genes are TRBV11-2 and TRBJ2-3, with a weak D call TRBD2 (5 bases). This CDR3 comprises 15 residues. Trimming removed 3 bases at V and 0 bases at J, with 10 bases between. CDR1 SGHAT and CDR2 FQNNGV come from the germline V gene. The CDR3 is CASSFLSGSTDTQYF. CDR3 sequence (DNA): TGTGCCAGCAGCTTTTTGAGCGGAAGCACAGATACGCAGTATTTT.

The gene calls are TRBV7-9 and TRBJ1-2, with D uncertain. The CDR3 contains 10 residues. The germline V and J ends were trimmed by 6 bases and 1 base, with 0 bases remaining between them. Germline V gives CDR1 SEHNR, CDR2 FQNEAQ (reference sequence). Here the CDR3 reads CASSNYGYTF. CDR3 DNA sequence: TGTGCCAGCAGTAACTATGGCTACACCTTC.

This chain connects TRBV6-2 or TRBV6-3 to TRBJ2-1; 12 nucleotides line up with TRBD2. There are 20 residues in the CDR3. Germline trimming cut 2 bases from V and 4 bases from J; bases unmatched to any gene: 15. CDR1 is MNHEY and CDR2 is SVGEGT in the germline V gene. This CDR3 is CASSYTPIGLAGLLYNEQFF. CDR3 bases: TGTGCCAGCAGTTACACCCCAATTGGACTAGCGGGGCTGTTGTACAATGAGCAGTTCTTC.

This clonotype has just a few counts. This chain connects TRBV29-1 to TRBJ2-2, with TRBD2 identical over 7 bases. Germline V gene sequence: CDR1 SQVTM, CDR2 ANQGSEA. V shed 7 bases, J shed 6 bases, and the junction held 8 bases outside the gene matches. This CDR3 comprises 13 residues. The CDR3 DNA is TGCAGCGCCGGGACGGGAGGACCCGGGGAGCTGTTTTTT. Protein sequence: CSAGTGGPGELFF.

The chain recombines TRBV4-1 with TRBJ2-3; 7 bases line up with TRBD1. V lost 5 bases and J lost 3; bases outside the gene matches: 5. Germline CDR1 MGHRA, CDR2 YSYEKL. This CDR3 is built from 14 residues. The CDR3 is CASSYDRDTDTQYF. CDR3 nucleotides: TGCGCCAGCAGCTACGACAGGGATACAGATACGCAGTATTTT.